The present entry profiles one TCR beta chain with its context. The antigen this receptor binds is unknown. No per-base quality is available; no much larger clone lies one base away. The germline V gene (reference sequence) supplies CDR1 GTSNPN and CDR2 SVGIG. There are 13 amino acids in the CDR3, from cysteine to phenylalanine inclusive. Just CDR3 DNA is preserved here, 39 bases in frame from base 1. V and J lose 4 bases and 1 base, and a span of 10 bases separates them. The entry originates in a study of technical replicates of blood from several donors (dated by TCRdb to 2015 to 2018). The library was built by means of the immunoSEQ multiplex PCR assay. TCRdb carries this immuneACCESS record with in-frame sequences only. Its versions omit some clonotypes, under half of them owing to an unresolved V gene in the studies checked, with the rest unexplained. This sample lists about 83,000 clones; 85% to 95% were detected once. The ten most abundant clones make up approximately 0.25% of the sample.

The sample was T cells isolated from PBMCs. This chain is built from TRBV30 and TRBJ1-2; the D gene is perhaps TRBD1, from 5 matching bases. The receptor was isolated from a human donor in good health. Here the CDR3 is given as CAWTVGGNYGYTF. The nucleotide sequence is TGTGCCTGGACCGTGGGGGGTAACTATGGCTACACCTTC.